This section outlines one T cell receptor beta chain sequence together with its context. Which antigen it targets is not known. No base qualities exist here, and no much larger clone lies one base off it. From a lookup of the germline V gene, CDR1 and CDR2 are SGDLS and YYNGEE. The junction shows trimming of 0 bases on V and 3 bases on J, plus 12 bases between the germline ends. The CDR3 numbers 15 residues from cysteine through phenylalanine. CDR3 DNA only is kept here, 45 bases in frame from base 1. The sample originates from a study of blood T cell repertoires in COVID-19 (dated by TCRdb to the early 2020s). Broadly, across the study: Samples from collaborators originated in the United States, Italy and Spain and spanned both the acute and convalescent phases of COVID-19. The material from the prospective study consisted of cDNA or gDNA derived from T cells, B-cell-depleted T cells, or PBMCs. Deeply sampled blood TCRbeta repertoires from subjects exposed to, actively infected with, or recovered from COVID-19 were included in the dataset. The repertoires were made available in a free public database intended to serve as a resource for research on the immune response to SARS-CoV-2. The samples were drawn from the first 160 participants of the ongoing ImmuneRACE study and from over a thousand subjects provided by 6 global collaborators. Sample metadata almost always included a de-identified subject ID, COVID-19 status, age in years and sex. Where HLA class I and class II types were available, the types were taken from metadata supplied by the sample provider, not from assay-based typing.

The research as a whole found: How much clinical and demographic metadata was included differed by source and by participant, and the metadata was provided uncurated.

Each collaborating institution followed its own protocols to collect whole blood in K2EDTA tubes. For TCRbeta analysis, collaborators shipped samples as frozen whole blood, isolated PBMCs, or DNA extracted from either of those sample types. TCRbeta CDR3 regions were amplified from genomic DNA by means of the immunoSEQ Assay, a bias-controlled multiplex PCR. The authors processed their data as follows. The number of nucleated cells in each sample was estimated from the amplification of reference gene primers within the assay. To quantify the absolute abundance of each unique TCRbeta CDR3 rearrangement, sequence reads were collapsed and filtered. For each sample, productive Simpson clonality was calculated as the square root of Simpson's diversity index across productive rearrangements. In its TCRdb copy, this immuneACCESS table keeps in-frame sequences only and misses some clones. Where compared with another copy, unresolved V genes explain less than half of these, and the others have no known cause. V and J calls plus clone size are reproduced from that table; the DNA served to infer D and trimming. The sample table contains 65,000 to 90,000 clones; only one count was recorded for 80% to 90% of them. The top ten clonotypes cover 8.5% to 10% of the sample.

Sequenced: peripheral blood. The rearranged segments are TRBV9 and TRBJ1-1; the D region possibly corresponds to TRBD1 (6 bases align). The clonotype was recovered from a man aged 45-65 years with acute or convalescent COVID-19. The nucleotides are TGTGCCAGCAGCGTAGGAACAGGGTATGACACTGAAGCTTTCTTT. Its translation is CASSVGTGYDTEAFF. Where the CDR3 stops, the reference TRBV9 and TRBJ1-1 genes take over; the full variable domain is DSGVTQTPKHLITATGQRVTLRCSPRSGDLSVYWYQQSLDQGLQFLIQYYNGEERAKGNILERFSAQQFPDLHSELNLSSLELGDSALYFCASSVGTGYDTEAFFGQGTRLTVV.